The source of this T cell receptor beta chain is a study of blood T cell repertoires in COVID-19. Study context: COVID-19 samples, acute and convalescent, were from the United States, Italy and Spain.

This CDR3 has 13 residues. V shed 10 bases and J shed 4 bases, with 15 bases lying between them. Participants were aged 18 to 89 years, lived in over 20 US areas, and enrolled virtually. Allocation to cohorts depended on clinical history reported by the participants. In the authors' methods: Estimates of nucleated cell counts were drawn from the amplification of reference gene primers. The protocol was immunoSEQ multiplex PCR, while the TCRdb copy is restricted to in-frame clones and leaves out a portion. That table gives V, J and clone size, and the DNA gave D and trimming. The repertoire holds roughly 400,000 clones, with over 75% as singletons.

V gene TRBV12-3 or TRBV12-4 combines with J gene TRBJ2-3, with a possible D match to TRBD2 (5 bases). The specimen was PBMCs or T cells enriched from blood (not recorded which). The sequence was obtained from a man aged 25 to 45 who had recovered from COVID-19. The CDR3 DNA sequence: TGTGCCAATCAGGTTGCGGGTTCAGATACGCAGTATTTT. It translates to CANQVAGSDTQYF.